Listed below are T cell receptor beta chains from one sample, sequenced in a study of early T cells in non-severe SARS-CoV-2 infection. One entry per CDR3 protein results from TCRdb running MiXCR on the 5' RACE reads. The data show some 80,000 distinct CDR3 sequences, less than 15% seen once. Sample: whole blood. The receptor source for this set is an adult who was a healthcare worker with PCR-confirmed SARS-CoV-2 infection or an uninfected control (not recorded which). Both conserved end residues are trimmed from each CDR3. Fields, in order: CDR3 length, V gene, J gene, CDR3 protein.

>10|TRBV2|TRBJ2-3
ASSASTDTQY
>12|TRBV10-3|TRBJ2-1
ATGQREGRDEQF
>16|TRBV20-1|TRBJ2-1
SASPTSGRRVSYNEQF
>9|TRBV29-1|TRBJ2-7
SVGGSIEQY
>13|TRBV5-4|TRBJ2-7
ASSHPTQGTYEQY
>16|TRBV20-1|TRBJ2-1
SARDRLRGGSRHNEQF
>10|TRBV29-1|TRBJ2-5
SGRQGAGTQY
>13|TRBV27|TRBJ1-1
ASSLRGLLNTEAF
>13|TRBV28|TRBJ2-1
ASSPRTSLRNEQF
>14|TRBV18|TRBJ1-2
ASRRTGGDKNYGYT
>12|TRBV7-9|TRBJ1-2
ASSRPGRADGYT
>13|TRBV27|TRBJ2-3
ASSPDSKSTDTQY
>11|TRBV12-3/TRBV12-4|TRBJ2-1
ASSLRGPDEQF
>12|TRBV16|TRBJ1-1
ASSQGGADTEAF
>10|TRBV3-1|TRBJ2-7
ASSQTDYEQY
>11|TRBV20-1|TRBJ2-1
SARAGLAGEQF
>13|TRBV9|TRBJ2-2
ASSNRDYNTGELF
>11|TRBV29-1|TRBJ2-7
SVEGDSRVEQY
>13|TRBV28|TRBJ2-7
ASSTPGTGDYEQY
>13|TRBV7-6|TRBJ2-7
ASSPGGGPSYEQY
>14|TRBV18|TRBJ2-5
ASSPRTSGGQETQY
>12|TRBV12-3/TRBV12-4|TRBJ2-7
ASSFFSLSYEQY
>12|TRBV14|TRBJ2-1
ASSATSVHNEQF
>13|TRBV7-3|TRBJ2-3
ASSLDYLSTDTQY
>13|TRBV6-5|TRBJ2-1
ASRLSGRASAEQF
>12|TRBV11-1|TRBJ1-2
ASSPGTGIGGYT
>12|TRBV20-1|TRBJ2-1
SAPLAGAGGEQF